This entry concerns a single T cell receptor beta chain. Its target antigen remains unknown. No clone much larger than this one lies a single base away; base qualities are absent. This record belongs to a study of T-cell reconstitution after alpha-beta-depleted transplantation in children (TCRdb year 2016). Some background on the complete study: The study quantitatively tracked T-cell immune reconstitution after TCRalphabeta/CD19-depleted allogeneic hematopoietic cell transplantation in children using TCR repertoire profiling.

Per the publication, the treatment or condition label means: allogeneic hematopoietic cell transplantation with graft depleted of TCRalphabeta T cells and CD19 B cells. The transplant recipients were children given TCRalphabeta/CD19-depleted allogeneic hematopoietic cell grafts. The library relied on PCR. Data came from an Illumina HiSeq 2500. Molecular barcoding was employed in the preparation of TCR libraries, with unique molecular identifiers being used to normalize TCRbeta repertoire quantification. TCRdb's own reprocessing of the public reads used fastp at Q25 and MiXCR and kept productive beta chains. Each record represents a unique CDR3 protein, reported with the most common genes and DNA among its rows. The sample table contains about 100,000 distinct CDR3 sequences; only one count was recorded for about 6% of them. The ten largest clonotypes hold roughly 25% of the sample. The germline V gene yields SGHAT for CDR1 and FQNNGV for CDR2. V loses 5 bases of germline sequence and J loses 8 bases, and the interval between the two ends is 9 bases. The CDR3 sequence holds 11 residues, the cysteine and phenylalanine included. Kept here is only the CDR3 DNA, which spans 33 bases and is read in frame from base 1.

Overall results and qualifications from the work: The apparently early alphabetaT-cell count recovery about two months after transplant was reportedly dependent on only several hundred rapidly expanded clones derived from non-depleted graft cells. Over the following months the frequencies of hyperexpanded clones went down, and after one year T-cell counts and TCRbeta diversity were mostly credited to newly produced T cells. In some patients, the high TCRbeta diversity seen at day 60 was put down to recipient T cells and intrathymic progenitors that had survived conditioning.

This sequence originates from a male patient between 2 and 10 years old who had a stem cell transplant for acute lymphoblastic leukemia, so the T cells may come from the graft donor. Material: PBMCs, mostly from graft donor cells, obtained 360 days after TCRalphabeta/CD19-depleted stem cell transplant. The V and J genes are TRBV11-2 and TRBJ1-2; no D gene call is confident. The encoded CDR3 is CASSVMVGYTF. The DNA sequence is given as TGTGCCAGCAGCGTTATGGTCGGCTACACCTTC.